This TCR beta chain comes out of a study of PD-L1 blockade in urothelial cancer. Background on the study: Blood-derived samples held a median roughly 140,000 T cells.

Notes on this clone: Its specificity is not known.

The study, taken as a whole, reports: Tumor-associated clones in blood expanded more at 3 weeks in durable-benefit patients.

Only in-frame clones appear in the TCRdb table, and some are missing; sequencing was by immunoSEQ multiplex PCR. Of some 100,000 clones in the sample, 89% were seen once. Germline V CDR1 and CDR2: GTSNPN, SVGIG (reference sequence). The CDR3 is 12 residues long. The V segment lost 7 bases and the J segment 4 bases; nucleotides outside the gene matches: 4. The time point was: pretreatment peripheral blood. The patients had locally advanced or metastatic urothelial carcinoma. The receptor comes from a woman of 80 years or more with urothelial cancer. The V gene is TRBV30, the J gene TRBJ1-2, with 9 bases fitting TRBD1. This specimen consisted of PBMCs, obtained around atezolizumab (anti-PD-L1) treatment. The DNA of the CDR3 is TGTGCCTCGACAGGGGGGGTCTATGGCTACACCTTC. Its protein is CASTGGVYGYTF. The full variable domain, completed using reference TRBV30 and TRBJ1-2, is SQTIHQWPATLVQPVGSPLSLECTVEGTSNPNLYWYRQAAGRGLQLLFYSVGIGQISSEVPQNLSASRPQDRQFILSSKKLLLSDSGFYLCASTGGVYGYTFGSGTRLTVV.